Following are 18 T cell receptor beta chains from one sample sequenced in a study of cytomegalovirus exposure and HLA in healthy donors. Primers included in the PCR were 60 Vbeta and 13 Jbeta primers. The table came from immunoSEQ multiplex PCR; TCRdb's copy has only in-frame clones and leaves some out. The sample includes 150,000 to 200,000 clones, around 70% of them seen just once. What was sequenced was PBMCs. These receptors were collected from a man between 18 and 29 years old in good health and CMV-seropositive.

This chain links TRBV9 with TRBJ2-1; D gene unclear. The CDR3 extends over 15 amino acids. Per the germline V gene, CDR1 is SGDLS and CDR2 is YYNGEE. Trimming took off 0 bases at V and 7 bases at J, with 14 bases between the two ends. The CDR3 DNA reads TGTGCCAGCAGCGTAGACTACCGGAAGTGGAATGAGCAGTTCTTC. It is translated as CASSVDYRKWNEQFF.

This chain joins TRBV2 and TRBJ2-4, with 8 bases identical to TRBD2. Germline V gives CDR1 SNHLY, CDR2 FYNNEI. V lost 8 bases and J lost 4; bases outside the gene matches: 7. This CDR3 is built from 14 residues. In DNA form, the CDR3 reads TGTGCCAGCCTAGCGGGTCGGGGGAAAAACATTCAGTACTTC. Its protein product is CASLAGRGKNIQYF.

The V call is TRBV4-2, the J call TRBJ2-2; D is possibly TRBD2 (5 bases). Trimming pared 1 base from V and 5 bases from J, leaving 11 bases between. The germline V gene encodes CDR1 LGHNA and CDR2 YNFKEQ. The CDR3 extends over 15 amino acids. The CDR3 DNA reads TGTGCCAGCAGCCAAGTGGGGAGTCGAACCGGGGAGCTGTTTTTT. Its translation is CASSQVGSRTGELFF.

The chain joins TRBV9 to TRBJ1-2; 7 bases are a match to TRBD1. The germline V gene encodes CDR1 SGDLS and CDR2 YYNGEE. This CDR3 has 14 residues. Trimming took 4 bases from V and 4 from J; bases not matched to a gene: 7. The CDR3 nucleotides read TGTGCCAGCAGCCCGGGACAGAGGTCCTATGGCTACACCTTC. Translating gives CASSPGQRSYGYTF.

This clone has only one observation. The CDR3 nucleotides read TGTGCCAGCAGTGACCGGGAAAGGGGGACAGGGGGTCAGCCCCAGCATTTT. Its translation: CASSDRERGTGGQPQHF. V usage is TRBV2 and J usage is TRBJ1-5; 11 nucleotides match TRBD1. Trimming at V came to 3 bases and at J to 6 bases, leaving 10 bases not matched to a gene. The CDR3 runs to 17 residues. CDR1 is SNHLY and CDR2 is FYNNEI in the germline V gene.

This chain links TRBV6-1 with TRBJ2-7, with TRBD2 matching 7 bases. Unmatched junction bases numbered 11, after V lost 6 bases and J lost 6 bases. The length of the CDR3 is 14 residues. Germline V gene data show CDR1 as MNHNS and CDR2 as SASEGT. CDR3 region: CASRPVGGGSEQYV. The DNA for the CDR3 is TGTGCCAGCAGGCCCGTTGGGGGAGGGAGCGAGCAGTACGTC.

The CDR3 DNA reads as TGTGCCAGCAGCGTAGGTTCGATACTTAATGAAAAACTGTTTTTT. It encodes CASSVGSILNEKLFF. J is TRBJ1-4 and V is TRBV9; D is unresolved. This CDR3 is 15 amino acids long. The V gene lost 0 bases and the J gene lost 4 bases, with 10 bases spanning the gap. In germline, CDR1 is SGDLS, CDR2 YYNGEE.

The V and J genes are TRBV5-1 and TRBJ1-2; D possibly corresponds to TRBD1 (6 bases). CDR3 size: 14 residues. Trimming cost V 4 bases and J 7 bases, with 17 bases left between them. The germline V gene has CDR1 SGHRS and CDR2 YFSETQ. The CDR3 region is CASSRDAEGGGYTF. The CDR3 coding sequence is TGCGCCAGCAGCCGGGACGCGGAAGGGGGTGGCTACACCTTC.

This clone was picked up one time. The chain employs TRBV7-3 and TRBJ2-1; a weak D match, TRBD2 (5 bases). With 2 bases removed from V and 6 bases from J, the gap between germline ends came to 8 bases. The CDR3 length is 13 residues. The germline V gene has CDR1 SGHTA and CDR2 FQGTGA. The CDR3 region has the DNA TGTGCCAGCAGCTTATTAGAGGGCAATGAGCAGTTCTTC. Encoded protein: CASSLLEGNEQFF.

The gene calls are TRBV30 and TRBJ2-5; 9 positions match TRBD2. Trimming took 1 base from V and 2 from J; bases not matched to a gene: 2. Germline CDR1 is GTSNPN and CDR2 is SVGIG (reference sequence). This CDR3 comprises 14 residues. CDR3 region: CAWSGTSVQETQYF. In nucleotides, the CDR3 is TGTGCCTGGAGTGGGACTAGCGTTCAAGAGACCCAGTACTTC. Using reference TRBV30 and TRBJ2-5 for the parts outside the CDR3, the full variable domain is SQTIHQWPATLVQPVGSPLSLECTVEGTSNPNLYWYRQAAGRGLQLLFYSVGIGQISSEVPQNLSASRPQDRQFILSSKKLLLSDSGFYLCAWSGTSVQETQYFGPGTRLLVL.

The genes are TRBV6-1 and TRBJ2-7; D gene unclear. Germline V gene sequence: CDR1 MNHNS, CDR2 SASEGT. The CDR3 is 13 amino acids. V was pared by 6 bases and J by 3 bases, with 12 bases between. The CDR3 loop reads CASSPGGFYEQYV. The CDR3 DNA follows: TGTGCCAGCAGCCCAGGTGGGTTCTACGAGCAGTACGTC.

This chain links TRBV30 with TRBJ2-2; TRBD2 matches 7 bases. The CDR3 length is 15 residues. CDR1 GTSNPN and CDR2 SVGIG come from the germline V gene (reference sequence). The V segment lost 4 bases and the J segment 4 bases; nucleotides outside the gene matches: 9. CDR3 amino acids: CAWTYRDYRTGELFF. The CDR3 DNA sequence: TGTGCCTGGACCTATAGGGACTATCGCACCGGGGAGCTGTTTTTT.

The chain has TRBV7-8 and TRBJ1-5; perhaps TRBD1 as D (5 bases). The CDR3 has 17 amino acids. The V gene lost 5 bases and the J gene lost 0 bases, with 17 bases spanning the gap. Germline CDR1 and CDR2: SGHVS and FQNEAQ. CDR3 bases: TGTGCCAGCAGCACACAAACGGACACGTATAGCAATCAGCCCCAGCATTTT. Its protein product is CASSTQTDTYSNQPQHF.

The chain is built from TRBV2 and TRBJ1-2; a weak D match, TRBD1 (6 bases). The CDR3 spans 14 residues. Per the germline V gene, CDR1 is SNHLY and CDR2 is FYNNEI. The V gene lost 5 bases and the J gene lost 2 bases, with 12 bases spanning the gap. In nucleotides, the CDR3 is TGTGCCAGCAGTCTTAGGACAGAAAACTATGGCTACACCTTC. It codes for CASSLRTENYGYTF.

This rearrangement joins TRBV7-9 to TRBJ1-1; 9 bases align to TRBD1. The V gene's germline CDR1 is SEHNR and CDR2 FQNEAQ (reference sequence). CDR3 size: 15 residues. The trim removed 4 bases at V and 1 base at J, leaving 4 bases unmatched. CDR3 bases: TGTGCCAGCAGCTGGGGGGGACAGGGGAACACTGAAGCTTTCTTT. This sequence encodes CASSWGGQGNTEAFF.

This rearrangement joins TRBV11-3 to TRBJ1-1, with a possible D match to TRBD1 (6 bases). The germline gives CDR1 SGHNT, CDR2 YENEEA. There are 13 residues in the CDR3. With 4 bases removed from V and 5 bases from J, the gap between germline ends came to 11 bases. For the CDR3, the DNA is TGTGCCAGCAGCTCAGAAGGGGGAACTGAAGCTTTCTTT. This gives the protein CASSSEGGTEAFF.

This clone was observed a single time. The rearrangement uses TRBV5-1 and TRBJ2-3; D is unclear. Deletions cut 2 bases from V and 2 bases from J, with 12 bases between. Germline CDR1 and CDR2: SGHRS and YFSETQ. This CDR3 is built from 15 residues. CDR3: CASSFGGKNTDTQYF. The CDR3 bases are TGCGCCAGCAGCTTCGGCGGAAAGAACACAGATACGCAGTATTTT. Full variable domain (remainder filled in from reference TRBV5-1 and TRBJ2-3): KAGVTQTPRYLIKTRGQQVTLSCSPISGHRSVSWYQQTPGQGLQFLFEYFSETQRNKGNFPGRFSGRQFSNSRSEMNVSTLELGDSALYLCASSFGGKNTDTQYFGPGTRLTVL.

This clone was detected a few times. V is TRBV6-1 and J is TRBJ1-1, with D possibly being TRBD1 (5 bases). The CDR3 covers 13 residues. The V gene's germline CDR1 is MNHNS and CDR2 SASEGT. The V end was cut by 7 bases, the J end by 8 bases, with 17 bases between. The DNA for the CDR3 is TGTGCCAGCAATCCTCGGGGGACGACGGAAGCTTTCTTT. Translated, it gives CASNPRGTTEAFF.